The rows below give T cell receptor beta chains drawn from one sample of a study of blood T cell repertoires in COVID-19. Clones were read by immunoSEQ multiplex PCR, and TCRdb kept only the in-frame ones, dropping some. Here the sample spans fewer than 110,000 clones, around 85% being singletons. What was sequenced was peripheral blood. The origin of the receptors is a woman in her 70s with active or convalescent COVID-19. CDR3s include the opening cysteine and the closing phenylalanine or tryptophan. The D gene is left open where the match is weak. Clone size is given for some rows only: seen once, a few or many times, or a class if the clone is expanded.

j_gene,d_gene,v_gene,abundance,CDR3aa,CDR3nt
TRBJ2-5,TRBD2,TRBV10-3,NA,CAISEPGLVGETQYF,TGTGCCATCAGTGAGCCAGGACTAGTCGGGGAGACCCAGTACTTC
TRBJ1-4,NA,TRBV21-1,NA,CASSPQGRLLCRRRKLFF,TGTGCCAGCAGCCCGCAGGGGCGCTTGCTTTGCAGGCGGAGAAAACTGTTTTTT
TRBJ2-1,TRBD2,TRBV7-9,NA,CASSLLASGRNEQFF,TGTGCCAGCAGCTTATTGGCTAGCGGGAGGAATGAGCAGTTCTTC
TRBJ2-7,TRBD1,TRBV5-1,NA,CASSLETGGEQYF,TGCGCCAGCAGCTTGGAAACAGGGGGGGAGCAGTACTTC
TRBJ2-1,NA,TRBV6-5,NA,CASSRLRDEQFF,TGTGCCAGCAGCCGTCTGAGGGATGAGCAGTTCTTC
TRBJ1-6,TRBD1,TRBV7-2,NA,CASSKDRGSSPLHF,TGTGCCAGCAGCAAGGACAGGGGGAGTTCACCCCTCCACTTT
TRBJ1-6,TRBD1,TRBV2,once,CASRETTGGHSPLHF,TGTGCCAGCAGGGAAACGACAGGGGGACATTCACCCCTCCACTTT
TRBJ2-5,TRBD2,TRBV7-2,NA,CASRQTSGRGRETQYF,TGTGCCAGCAGACAAACTAGCGGGAGGGGCCGGGAGACCCAGTACTTC
TRBJ2-1,TRBD1,TRBV24-1,NA,CATSVGPIGTGPNEQFF,TGTGCCACCAGTGTTGGCCCTATCGGGACAGGGCCAAATGAGCAGTTCTTC
TRBJ2-1,TRBD2,TRBV5-1,NA,CASSLASGRGGEQFF,TGCGCCAGCAGCTTGGCGAGCGGGAGGGGCGGTGAGCAGTTCTTC